This T cell receptor beta chain came from a study of T cells after yellow fever vaccination. Study-wide points: There were almost no vaccine-responding clonotypes detectable in the sorted memory subsets on day 0. Boosting was followed by the reappearance of most primary-vaccination clones (around 96% CD4, about 88% CD8). Researchers noted that a small share of clonotypes showed up in both CD4 and CD8 compartments.

Looked up from germline, CDR1 is MNHEY and CDR2 is SVGEGT. The CDR3 contains 15 residues. Conversion of TCR transcripts into cDNA relied on 5'RACE template switching, which added a universal primer site and UMIs. TCRdb ran MiXCR on the 5' RACE reads and lists one entry per CDR3 protein. The data contain around 30,000 distinct CDR3 sequences, around 5.8% of them singletons. As for this clonotype: Just one base apart from a much larger clone, this may be a read error.

Source: PBMCs, either bulk or a sorted T-cell subset (CD4+, CD8+, memory, or dextramer-sorted; not recorded which), taken on the day of the yellow fever booster vaccination. The V gene is TRBV6-2 or TRBV6-3, the J gene TRBJ2-2, with 14 bases that match TRBD2. The origin of this receptor is a man aged 25-45 years who received the YFV17D yellow fever vaccine. CDR3 region: CASVSGTSGGREQFF. CDR3 coding DNA: TGTGCCAGCGTCTCCGGGACTAGCGGGGGTCGGGAGCAGTTTTTT.